A selection of T cell receptor beta chains follows, all from one sample in a study of T-cell memory formation after mild COVID-19. TCRdb processed the 5' RACE reads anew with MiXCR; each CDR3 protein has one entry. Of roughly 200,000 distinct CDR3 sequences listed, approximately 16% are singletons. The sample taken for sequencing was PBMCs or a T cell subset sorted from them (not recorded which). These receptors were obtained from an adult woman who had mild COVID-19 (a few samples of this study predate the infection). Cell type and time point are not known. CDR3s include the opening cysteine and the closing phenylalanine or tryptophan. D genes are given only for firm matches. Expanded clones are given a class, and other clones once, few, many or no size at all.

V gene: TRBV2
D gene: NA
J gene: TRBJ2-5
clone size: many
CDR3 DNA: TGTGCCAGCAGCCCGAAAGAGACCCAGTACTTC
CDR3 protein: CASSPKETQYF

V gene: TRBV5-1
D gene: NA
J gene: TRBJ2-7
clone size: few
CDR3 DNA: TGCGCCAGCAGCCCAGAGAGGGGGGGCGAGCAGTACTTC
CDR3 protein: CASSPERGGEQYF

V gene: TRBV5-1
D gene: TRBD2
J gene: TRBJ2-3
clone size: NA
CDR3 DNA: TGCGCCAGCAGCTTGACTAGCGGGGGAGGTGCAGATACGCAGTATTTT
CDR3 protein: CASSLTSGGGADTQYF

V gene: TRBV5-1
D gene: TRBD1
J gene: TRBJ1-1
clone size: few
CDR3 DNA: TGCGCCAGCAGCCTGATCTCCGGGACAGGGTTGGCTTTCTTT
CDR3 protein: CASSLISGTGLAFF

V gene: TRBV30
D gene: NA
J gene: TRBJ2-3
clone size: few
CDR3 DNA: TGTGCCTGGAGTGTATTTGATAGAGACACAGATACGCAGTATTTT
CDR3 protein: CAWSVFDRDTDTQYF

V gene: TRBV7-2
D gene: TRBD1
J gene: TRBJ2-5
clone size: few
CDR3 DNA: TGTGCCAGCAGCTTAGTGGTGGGACAGCAAGAGACCCAGTACTTC
CDR3 protein: CASSLVVGQQETQYF

V gene: TRBV5-1
D gene: NA
J gene: TRBJ1-1
clone size: NA
CDR3 DNA: TGCGCCAGAAGCCCCAGCCCGACAGAGAACACTGAAGCTTTCTTT
CDR3 protein: CARSPSPTENTEAFF

V gene: TRBV2
D gene: TRBD1
J gene: TRBJ1-1
clone size: few
CDR3 DNA: TGTGCCAGCAGTGAGGTCGACAGGGTAACTGAAGCTTTCTTT
CDR3 protein: CASSEVDRVTEAFF

V gene: TRBV2
D gene: NA
J gene: TRBJ2-1
clone size: few
CDR3 DNA: TGTGCCTCCCGCGGGGCGGAACCCTACAATGAGCAGTTCTTC
CDR3 protein: CASRGAEPYNEQFF

V gene: TRBV3-1
D gene: NA
J gene: TRBJ2-3
clone size: few
CDR3 DNA: TGTGCCAGCAGCCTTTACTCAATCCTCCGCACAGATACGCAGTATTTT
CDR3 protein: CASSLYSILRTDTQYF

V gene: TRBV18
D gene: NA
J gene: TRBJ2-1
clone size: few
CDR3 DNA: TGTGCCAGCTCACCCCTCGGGACTCTGAACAATGAGCAGTTCTTC
CDR3 protein: CASSPLGTLNNEQFF

V gene: TRBV2
D gene: NA
J gene: TRBJ1-2
clone size: NA
CDR3 DNA: TGTGCCAGCCGCCTCCGGACGGGCTATGGCTACACCTTC
CDR3 protein: CASRLRTGYGYTF

V gene: TRBV7-2
D gene: TRBD2
J gene: TRBJ2-7
clone size: few
CDR3 DNA: TGTGCCAGCAGCCAGGGACTAGCGGACTACGAGCAGTACTTC
CDR3 protein: CASSQGLADYEQYF

V gene: TRBV12-3/TRBV12-4
D gene: TRBD2
J gene: TRBJ2-4
clone size: NA
CDR3 DNA: TGTGCCAGCAGTACCATGCGGGAGGGCCGAAACATTCAGTACTTC
CDR3 protein: CASSTMREGRNIQYF

V gene: TRBV7-2
D gene: NA
J gene: TRBJ2-5
clone size: many
CDR3 DNA: TGTGCCAGCAGTTATGATCGAGAGACCCAGTACTTC
CDR3 protein: CASSYDRETQYF

V gene: TRBV5-1
D gene: TRBD2
J gene: TRBJ2-1
clone size: NA
CDR3 DNA: TGCGCCAGCACCTTCACACTAGCGGGGAACAATGAGCAGTTCTTC
CDR3 protein: CASTFTLAGNNEQFF

V gene: TRBV12-3/TRBV12-4
D gene: NA
J gene: TRBJ2-2
clone size: few
CDR3 DNA: TGTGCCAGCAGTTTAGCGTCTGTCTCCCAACGGCCCGGGGAGCTGTTTTTT
CDR3 protein: CASSLASVSQRPGELFF

V gene: TRBV12-3/TRBV12-4
D gene: NA
J gene: TRBJ1-6
clone size: NA
CDR3 DNA: TGTGCCAGCACACGGAGCTCCTATAATTCACCCCTCCACTTT
CDR3 protein: CASTRSSYNSPLHF

V gene: TRBV10-3
D gene: NA
J gene: TRBJ1-1
clone size: NA
CDR3 DNA: TGTGCCATCAGTGTGGGGGTAGACACTGAAGCTTTCTTT
CDR3 protein: CAISVGVDTEAFF

V gene: TRBV5-1
D gene: TRBD1
J gene: TRBJ2-7
clone size: few
CDR3 DNA: TGCGCCAGCAGCCCGATCCCGGGACAGGGGCAAGAGCAGTACTTC
CDR3 protein: CASSPIPGQGQEQYF

V gene: TRBV20-1
D gene: NA
J gene: TRBJ2-5
clone size: few
CDR3 DNA: TGCAGTGCTAGAGATCCCGCGGGGTTGGGGACCCAGTACTTC
CDR3 protein: CSARDPAGLGTQYF

V gene: TRBV6-2/TRBV6-3
D gene: TRBD1
J gene: TRBJ1-1
clone size: few
CDR3 DNA: TGTGCCAGCCGTCGGACAGGGGGAGGGACTGAAGCTTTCTTT
CDR3 protein: CASRRTGGGTEAFF

V gene: TRBV5-1
D gene: TRBD1
J gene: TRBJ1-4
clone size: NA
CDR3 DNA: TGCGCCAGCAGCCCGGGTGACAGGGGGCTTGAAAAACTGTTTTTT
CDR3 protein: CASSPGDRGLEKLFF

V gene: TRBV3-1
D gene: TRBD2
J gene: TRBJ2-5
clone size: few
CDR3 DNA: TGTGCCAGCAGCGTACTCAGCGGGGGGGGAGAGACCCAGTACTTC
CDR3 protein: CASSVLSGGGETQYF

V gene: TRBV15
D gene: NA
J gene: TRBJ2-7
clone size: few
CDR3 DNA: TGTGCCACCAGCAGAGGGGTTCCACGCTACGAGCAGTACTTC
CDR3 protein: CATSRGVPRYEQYF

V gene: TRBV12-3/TRBV12-4
D gene: TRBD1
J gene: TRBJ1-1
clone size: NA
CDR3 DNA: TGTGCCAGCAGCAAGAACGGACAGGTGAACACTGAAGCTTTCTTT
CDR3 protein: CASSKNGQVNTEAFF

V gene: TRBV5-1
D gene: NA
J gene: TRBJ2-5
clone size: few
CDR3 DNA: TGCGCCAGCAGCCCTTTGGGGGCCAGGAAAGAGACCCAGTACTTC
CDR3 protein: CASSPLGARKETQYF

V gene: TRBV20-1
D gene: TRBD1
J gene: TRBJ2-7
clone size: few
CDR3 DNA: TGCAGTGCTAGGAGACAGGGGCGGTACGAGCAGTACTTC
CDR3 protein: CSARRQGRYEQYF

V gene: TRBV29-1
D gene: TRBD1
J gene: TRBJ2-2
clone size: few
CDR3 DNA: TGCAGCGTTGGACAGGGTACCGGGGAGCTGTTTTTT
CDR3 protein: CSVGQGTGELFF

V gene: TRBV18
D gene: TRBD1
J gene: TRBJ2-4
clone size: NA
CDR3 DNA: TGTGCCAGCTCACCAAGACAGGGGGTACTGGCCAAAAACATTCAGTACTTC
CDR3 protein: CASSPRQGVLAKNIQYF

V gene: TRBV19
D gene: TRBD1
J gene: TRBJ2-7
clone size: NA
CDR3 DNA: TGTGCCAGTAGTGGCGGACAGGGAACCTACGAGCAGTACTTC
CDR3 protein: CASSGGQGTYEQYF

V gene: TRBV5-1
D gene: NA
J gene: TRBJ2-7
clone size: few
CDR3 DNA: TGCGCCAGCAGCTTGGAAGGCAGAAACTACGAGCAGTACTTC
CDR3 protein: CASSLEGRNYEQYF

V gene: TRBV29-1
D gene: NA
J gene: TRBJ2-2
clone size: few
CDR3 DNA: TGCAGCGCCAATAATAGAGTTTCGTCCGGGGAGCTGTTTTTT
CDR3 protein: CSANNRVSSGELFF

V gene: TRBV11-2
D gene: NA
J gene: TRBJ2-7
clone size: NA
CDR3 DNA: TGTGCCAGCAGCTCAGGACCGTCGGAGGACTTC
CDR3 protein: CASSSGPSEDF

V gene: TRBV18
D gene: TRBD1
J gene: TRBJ1-2
clone size: NA
CDR3 DNA: TGTGCCAGCTCACCGTTAAGGGACAGCGGACATGGCTACACCTTC
CDR3 protein: CASSPLRDSGHGYTF

V gene: TRBV19
D gene: TRBD1
J gene: TRBJ1-2
clone size: NA
CDR3 DNA: TGTGCCAGTACACCTCCGGGACAGCATACCGTTGGCGGCTACACCTTC
CDR3 protein: CASTPPGQHTVGGYTF

V gene: TRBV4-2
D gene: TRBD2
J gene: TRBJ2-3
clone size: many
CDR3 DNA: TGTGCCAGCAGCCAGGGACTAGCGGGAGGGCCGGCAGATACGCAGTATTTT
CDR3 protein: CASSQGLAGGPADTQYF

V gene: TRBV2
D gene: NA
J gene: TRBJ1-5
clone size: NA
CDR3 DNA: TGTGCCAGCAGTGGAACAGGCTACCAGCCCCAGCATTTT
CDR3 protein: CASSGTGYQPQHF

V gene: TRBV19
D gene: TRBD2
J gene: TRBJ2-7
clone size: few
CDR3 DNA: TGTGCCAGTATCCCCAACCGGGGGGAGAAGTACTTC
CDR3 protein: CASIPNRGEKYF

V gene: TRBV12-3/TRBV12-4
D gene: TRBD2
J gene: TRBJ2-1
clone size: many
CDR3 DNA: TGTGCCAGCAGCTTAGGGACTAGCGGGTACAATGAGCAGTTCTTC
CDR3 protein: CASSLGTSGYNEQFF

V gene: TRBV7-2
D gene: NA
J gene: TRBJ2-1
clone size: few
CDR3 DNA: TGTGCCAGCAGCCGCCCAATGGGAGAGCAGTTCTTC
CDR3 protein: CASSRPMGEQFF

V gene: TRBV10-3
D gene: NA
J gene: TRBJ1-2
clone size: once
CDR3 DNA: TGTGCCATCAGTGTACAGGATAACTATGGCTACACCTTC
CDR3 protein: CAISVQDNYGYTF

V gene: TRBV5-6
D gene: TRBD1
J gene: TRBJ1-1
clone size: NA
CDR3 DNA: TGTGCCAGCAGCCGATTGGGACAGATTAACACTGAAGCTTTCTTT
CDR3 protein: CASSRLGQINTEAFF

V gene: TRBV7-2
D gene: TRBD1
J gene: TRBJ1-6
clone size: NA
CDR3 DNA: TGTGCCAGCAGCTTAGGGGGACAGGGGCGGCGACCCCTCCACTTT
CDR3 protein: CASSLGGQGRRPLHF